This T cell receptor beta chain derives from a study of patients and donors after allogeneic stem cell transplantation (dated by TCRdb to between 2020 and 2021). Trimming costs V 5 bases and J 2 bases, and their ends lie 10 bases apart. Counted from cysteine to phenylalanine, this CDR3 has 14 amino acids. The entry retains the CDR3 DNA only, 42 bases that are in frame from base 1. Library creation used RT-PCR. Reads for this sample came from a NextSeq 550. TCRdb reran the public reads through fastp at Q25 and MiXCR, keeping productive beta chains. Each entry merges the rows of one CDR3 protein and shows their most common DNA and genes. A total of hundreds of thousands of distinct CDR3 sequences appear in this sample, over 30% of them only once. Clones ranked in the top ten supply around 10% of the sample. This clonotype was detected ten times or more. Its antigen is currently not known. Per-base qualities were not stored, and no clone one base away is much larger.

Here the chain combines TRBV12-3 or TRBV12-4 and TRBJ1-5; the D gene is perhaps TRBD1, from 5 matching bases. The sample comprised blood, either unsorted or a sorted T cell fraction (not recorded which). The sequence derives from a human donor who was either an allogeneic HSCT recipient or a stem cell or donor lymphocyte infusion donor (not recorded which). It is not recorded whose cells these are; they may come from a transplant donor. At the DNA level, the sequence is TGTGCCAGCAGTCAGACCAGGGGCAATCAGCCCCAGCATTTT. Its protein reads: CASSQTRGNQPQHF.